Below are 13 T cell receptor beta chains sequenced from a single sample in a study of T cell repertoires in aging, cancer and after chemotherapy. TRB rearrangements spanning V, D and J were amplified using mixed TRB-A/B primers. TCRdb re-called the multiplex PCR reads through MiXCR, storing one row per CDR3 protein. The sample comprises thousands of distinct CDR3 sequences, 22% of which are singletons, and 8.5% to 10% rests with the top ten. Peripheral blood genomic DNA, not sorted cells or RNA, was the template. The sample consisted of blood. These receptor sequences come from a human donor with a blood cancer.

In this sample, this clonotype turned up a few times. The V gene is TRBV7-9, the J gene TRBJ2-7; weak D call: TRBD1 (5 bases). The germline V and J ends were trimmed by 6 bases and 2 bases, with 14 bases remaining between them. Germline CDR1 reads SEHNR; CDR2 reads FQNEAQ (reference sequence). The CDR3 totals 14 residues. For the CDR3, the DNA is TGTGCCAGCAGTCTCACTATAGGGGCCTACGAGCAGTACTTC. Translation gives CASSLTIGAYEQYF.

Relative to its sample, this clonotype is medium-sized. This rearrangement joins TRBV6-5 to TRBJ1-2; no definite D call. Trimming shortened V by 4 bases and J by 4 bases, and 16 bases separated the two germline ends. The CDR3 runs to 15 residues. CDR1 is MNHEY, CDR2 SVGAGI, per germline. The CDR3 nucleotides are TGTGCCAGCAGTTCGGTTCCGGCCTTCTCCTATGGCTACACCTTC. Its translation: CASSSVPAFSYGYTF.

The rearrangement uses TRBV30 and TRBJ2-1, with 10 bases lining up with TRBD2. Unmatched junction bases numbered 4, after V lost 2 bases and J lost 0 bases. Germline-derived CDR1 and CDR2 are GTSNPN and SVGIG (reference sequence). CDR3 length equals 16 residues. The DNA for the CDR3 is TGTGCCTGGAGTCGAGCGGGGGGGAGCTCCTACAATGAGCAGTTCTTC. Its protein product is CAWSRAGGSSYNEQFF.

This clonotype has a handful of counts. The CDR3 region is CASSAGTGVNSPLHF. CDR3 nucleotide sequence: TGTGCCAGCAGTGCCGGGACAGGGGTTAATTCACCCCTCCACTTT. The chain combines TRBV27 with TRBJ1-6; the match to TRBD1 covers 10 bases. The germline CDR1 and CDR2 sequences are MNHEY and SMNVEV (reference sequence). This CDR3 has 15 residues. With V trimmed by 5 bases and J by 6 bases, 4 bases remained unmatched.

V is TRBV7-2 and J is TRBJ2-3; 9 positions match TRBD2. The CDR3 is made up of 16 amino acids. The ends lost 4 bases at V and 3 bases at J; junction bases unmatched: 8. Germline loops: CDR1 SGHTA, CDR2 FQGNSA. The DNA of the CDR3 is TGTGCCAGCAGCTGGATAGCGGGAGTCGGGACAGATACGCAGTATTTT. Its translation is CASSWIAGVGTDTQYF.

The V call is TRBV4-1, the J call TRBJ1-6; D is possibly TRBD1 (6 bases). Germline V gene data show CDR1 as MGHRA and CDR2 as YSYEKL. V shed 3 bases and J shed 10 bases, with 22 bases lying between them. The CDR3 is 17 amino acids. The CDR3: CASSQQDRQTATSPLHF. CDR3 bases: TGCGCCAGCAGCCAGCAAGACAGGCAAACGGCAACGTCACCCCTCCACTTT.

By frequency in the sample, this clonotype is medium-sized. The J gene is TRBJ1-1, the V gene TRBV18; 7 nucleotides align to TRBD1. Trimming removed 8 bases from V and 5 bases from J; junction bases left unmatched: 14. There are 15 residues in the CDR3. Germline CDR1 KGHSH, CDR2 LQKENI. CDR3 bases: TGTGCCAGCCGGTTACCCACAGGGGCCCAGACTGAAGCTTTCTTT. Its translation is CASRLPTGAQTEAFF.

Comments on this clonotype: At one of its ends the junction is not consistent with the germline gene, which may arise from a read error. The CDR3 bases are TGTGCCAGCAGCTCGGAAGGGAGGGTCGGCAATAAGCAGTTCTTC. Amino acids: CASSSEGRVGNKQFF. The V and J genes are TRBV7-9 and TRBJ2-1; 7 positions agree with TRBD2. Germline V gives CDR1 SEHNR, CDR2 FQNEAQ (reference sequence). The CDR3 totals 15 residues.

The chain's CDR3 is CASSPDRYEQYF. The CDR3 DNA is TGCGCCAGCAGCCCCGACAGGTACGAGCAGTACTTC. This chain uses TRBV5-1 with TRBJ2-7; D perhaps matches TRBD1 (6 bases). This CDR3 contains 12 residues. Germline V gives CDR1 SGHRS, CDR2 YFSETQ. The V end lost 4 bases, the J end lost 4 bases, and 9 bases lay between the germline ends.

This clonotype was observed once. The genes are TRBV12-3 or TRBV12-4 and TRBJ1-1, with D hard to call. The CDR3 sequence is 12 residues long. The V and J ends lost 3 bases and 10 bases respectively, with 12 bases between them. The CDR3 protein is CASSFSRGGAFF. The CDR3 DNA reads TGTGCCAGCAGTTTTAGTCGAGGTGGAGCTTTCTTT.

Within the sample, this clonotype is medium-sized. The chain carries TRBV24-1 and TRBJ2-5; D is ambiguous. CDR3 size: 14 residues. CDR1 is KGHDR and CDR2 is SFDVKD in the germline V gene. V lost 3 bases to trimming and J lost 2 bases, with 9 bases between them. The CDR3 DNA sequence: TGTGCCACCAGTGATCAAACACGTCAAGAGACCCAGTACTTC. The encoded protein is CATSDQTRQETQYF.

By its share, this clonotype is medium-sized. This sequence joins TRBV27 and TRBJ2-5; no reliable D call. V was clipped by 10 bases and J by 0 bases, with 9 bases between them. CDR1 is MNHEY, CDR2 SMNVEV, per germline (reference sequence). This CDR3 spans 12 amino acids. The CDR3 loop is CATSDYQETQYF. As DNA, the CDR3 is TGTGCCACCTCCGACTACCAAGAGACCCAGTACTTC.

The V gene is TRBV12-3 or TRBV12-4, the J gene TRBJ2-1; the match to TRBD2 covers 10 bases. With V trimmed by 6 bases and J by 4 bases, 6 bases remained unmatched. This CDR3 comprises 15 residues. The CDR3 reads CASRPGLARYNEQFF. In nucleotides, the CDR3 is TGTGCCAGCAGACCGGGACTAGCGAGATACAATGAGCAGTTCTTC.